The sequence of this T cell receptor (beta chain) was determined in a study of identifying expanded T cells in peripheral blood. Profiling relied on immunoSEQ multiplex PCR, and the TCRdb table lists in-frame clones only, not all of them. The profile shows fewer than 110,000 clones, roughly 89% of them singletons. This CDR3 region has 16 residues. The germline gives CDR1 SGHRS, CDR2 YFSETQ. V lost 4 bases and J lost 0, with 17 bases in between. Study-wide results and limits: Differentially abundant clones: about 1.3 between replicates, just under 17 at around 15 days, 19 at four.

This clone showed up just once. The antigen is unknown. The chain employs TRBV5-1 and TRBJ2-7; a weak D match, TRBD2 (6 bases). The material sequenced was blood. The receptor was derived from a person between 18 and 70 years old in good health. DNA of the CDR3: TGCGCCAGCAGCCTCGTATGGGGGAGGTCCTCCTACGAGCAGTACTTC. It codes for CASSLVWGRSSYEQYF.